This T cell receptor beta chain was sequenced for a study of beta chain features in type 1 diabetes (dated by TCRdb to between 2018 and 2020). For the wider study: Mean age, gender distribution, total cell number and subset yield were not different between patients and healthy donors. Across all samples, roughly 110,000,000 sorted cells were examined, and cell number per subset correlated strongly with RNA yield. In the study, TCRB repertoires of sorted circulating CD4+ T cell subsets from recently diagnosed type 1 diabetes patients were compared with those of matched healthy donors. Naive and central memory subsets were obtained from all 30 or so donors, but regulatory and stem cell-like memory subsets were isolated from only 8 patients and roughly 8 healthy donors.

A single peripheral blood draw of approximately 100 mL on average was collected from each donor into heparinised tubes. Using a panel that included CD45RO, CCR7, CD25, CD127, CD95 and CD27, naive, central memory, regulatory and stem cell-like memory CD4+ T cells were sorted on a BD FACSAria II. Every sorted population had a purity above 95%. PBMCs were isolated right away by Lymphoprep density gradient centrifugation and were stained directly, without culture. So that batch effects would be minimized, each experiment stained and sorted samples in pairs, pairing one healthy donor with one patient. The entire isolated RNA was reverse transcribed using the High Capacity cDNA Reverse Transcription Kit, and thus expressed TCRB transcripts were sequenced. Deep immunoSEQ sequencing was performed on naive, central memory and regulatory T cell samples, with an average of about 3.57 million total reads per sample. Sorted cells were lysed in RLT buffer, and RNA was extracted using DNase-treated RNeasy Micro or Mini kits according to cell number. Each cell subset was processed on its own to prevent cross-contamination, while patient and healthy donor samples were processed together. The immunoSEQ multiplex PCR was used to amplify TCRB sequences from cDNA, generating 87-bp fragments that spanned the CDR3 region. Amplicons were sequenced on the Illumina HiSeq platform. For the original study's pipeline: Synthetic template baselines were used to correct PCR bias computationally, reads within Hamming distance 2 were collapsed, and singletons that could not be merged were discarded. Reads were aligned against IMGT to assign V, D and J genes, CDR3 length and insertions or deletions at six rearrangement sites. Within each subset, clonotype counts were normalized to sorted cell number, and only after that were true diversity and Gini coefficients computed with the tcR R package. The overlap coefficient, calculated on TCRB nucleotide sequences, was used to quantify repertoire sharing. As a proxy for the pre-selection repertoire, out-of-frame TCRB sequences from naive cells were analyzed. This is the immuneACCESS table as TCRdb keeps it, with only in-frame sequences that have V and J called. A part of the clones is gone; compared with another copy, unresolved V genes explain less than half, and the rest is unexplained. Clone size and the V and J calls come from that table; the DNA yielded D and trimming. The sample contains some 200,000 clones, 16% of them found a single time. The leading ten clones occupy roughly 0.08% of the sample.

Regarding this clone: What antigen it recognizes has not been identified. No much larger clone is present one base from it, and per-base qualities are unavailable.

Findings and caveats that apply to the study as a whole: Fewer insertions and more nucleotide deletions at VDJ recombination sites were observed in patients with type 1 diabetes, implying thymic rearrangement abnormalities. Because cDNA was sequenced instead of genomic DNA, highly expressing activated cells could be over-represented, though the groups showed no difference in activation or CD3 levels. Naive, central memory and regulatory TCRB repertoires appeared to be more alike among patients than among healthy donors. HLA sub-analyses involved small numbers of individuals, so any influence of HLA type on TCRB rearrangement remained unresolved. Shorter templates might have been favored by PCR, but patient and control samples were amplified and corrected together, so both groups would have been affected equally by any skew. In all four CD4+ subsets, TCRB CDR3 length was moderately but significantly shorter in type 1 diabetes patients.

CDR3 length: 21 amino acids, cysteine to phenylalanine. Only CDR3 DNA remains: 63 bases, in frame from the first base. Trimming removed 1 base from V and 1 base from J; the gene matches leave 19 bases unexplained. The germline V gene encodes CDR1 GTSNPN and CDR2 SVGIG (reference sequence). Recombination linked TRBV30 to TRBJ1-2, with TRBD1 matching 12 junction bases. This TCR was recovered from a man under 40 with type 1 diabetes. Source material: naive CD4+ T cells from blood. The label giving this sample's cell subset or site can be read as: true naive CD4+ T cells. In nucleotide form, the sequence is TGTGCCTGGAGTGCCCACTTGCTTCCGGGACAGGGGGCGCGAAATAACTATGGCTACACCTTC. It codes for CAWSAHLLPGQGARNNYGYTF.